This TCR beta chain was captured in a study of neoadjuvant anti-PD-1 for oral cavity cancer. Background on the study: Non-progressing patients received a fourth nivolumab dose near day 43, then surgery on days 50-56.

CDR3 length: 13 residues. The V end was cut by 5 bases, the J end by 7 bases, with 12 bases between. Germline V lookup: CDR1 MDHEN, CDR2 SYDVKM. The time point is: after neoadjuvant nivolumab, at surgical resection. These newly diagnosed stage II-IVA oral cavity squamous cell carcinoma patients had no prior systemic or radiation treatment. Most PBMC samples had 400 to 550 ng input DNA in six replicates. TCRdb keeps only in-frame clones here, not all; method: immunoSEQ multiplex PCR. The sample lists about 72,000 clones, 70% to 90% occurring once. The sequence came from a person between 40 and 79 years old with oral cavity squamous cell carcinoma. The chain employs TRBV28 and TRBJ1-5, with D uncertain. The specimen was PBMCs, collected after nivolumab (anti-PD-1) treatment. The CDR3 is CASSPGGKQPQHF. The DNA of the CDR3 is TGTGCCAGCAGTCCGGGAGGGAAACAGCCCCAGCATTTT.